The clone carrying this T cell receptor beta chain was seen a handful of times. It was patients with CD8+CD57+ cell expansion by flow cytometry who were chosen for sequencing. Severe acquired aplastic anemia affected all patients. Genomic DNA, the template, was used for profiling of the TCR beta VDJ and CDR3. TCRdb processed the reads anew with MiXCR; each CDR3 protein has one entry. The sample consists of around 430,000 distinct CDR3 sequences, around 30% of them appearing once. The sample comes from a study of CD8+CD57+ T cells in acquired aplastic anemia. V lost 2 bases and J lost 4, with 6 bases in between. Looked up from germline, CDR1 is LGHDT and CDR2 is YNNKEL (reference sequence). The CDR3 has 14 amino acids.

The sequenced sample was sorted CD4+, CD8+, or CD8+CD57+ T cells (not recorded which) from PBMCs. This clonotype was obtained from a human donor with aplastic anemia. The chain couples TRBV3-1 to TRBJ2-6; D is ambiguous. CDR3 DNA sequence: TGTGCCAGCAGCCAACCATCAGGGGCCAACGTCCTGACTTTC. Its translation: CASSQPSGANVLTF.